The clone carrying this TCR beta chain was recorded only once. Per the authors' pipeline: Reference gene primer amplification yielded estimated nucleated cell counts. Assay: immunoSEQ multiplex PCR; the TCRdb copy retains only in-frame clones and omits some. V, J and clone size reflect that table, while D and trimming were determined from the DNA. The repertoire consists of some 160,000 clones, with just under 80% occurring once and the leading ten covering 11% to 15%. These data are taken from a study of blood T cell repertoires in COVID-19. Study background: Samples taken during acute and convalescent COVID-19 were collected in the United States, Italy and Spain. PBMCs, B-cell-depleted T cells, or T cells provided the cDNA or gDNA that made up the material.

CDR1 is SEHNR, CDR2 FQNEAQ, per germline (reference sequence). V shed 1 base and J shed 12 bases, with 15 bases lying between them. CDR3 length equals 13 residues. Input material: peripheral blood. This receptor was identified in a woman older than 75 with acute or convalescent COVID-19. The V and J genes are TRBV7-9 and TRBJ1-1; D unresolved. CDR3 bases: TGTGCCAGCAGCTTAGGATACGAACTAAAACCTTTCTTT. This translates into CASSLGYELKPFF.